This TCR beta chain was observed in a study of blood T cell repertoires in COVID-19. Study information: The United States, Italy and Spain were the sources of the acute and convalescent COVID-19 samples. T cells, B-cell-depleted T cells, or PBMCs supplied cDNA or gDNA.

This CDR3 spans 15 amino acids. Germline values: CDR1 LNHNV, CDR2 YYDKDF (reference sequence). V was shortened by 6 bases and J by 4 bases, with 18 bases between the two germline ends. In this sample, this clone turned up a few times. In the original analysis: By means of reference gene primer amplification, nucleated cell counts were estimated. The repertoire was sequenced with immunoSEQ multiplex PCR; TCRdb's copy has only in-frame clones and lacks some. V, J and clone size are those of that table, while D and trimming were read from the DNA. This sample has roughly 50,000 clones, with about 86% found just once.

V is TRBV15 and J is TRBJ1-1; maybe TRBD1 (5 bases). The TCR sequence derives from a man aged 70 or older with active COVID-19. The material sequenced was peripheral blood. The CDR3: CATRTWGGTSTEAFF. The CDR3 DNA is TGTGCCACCAGGACATGGGGGGGGACGAGCACTGAAGCTTTCTTT.